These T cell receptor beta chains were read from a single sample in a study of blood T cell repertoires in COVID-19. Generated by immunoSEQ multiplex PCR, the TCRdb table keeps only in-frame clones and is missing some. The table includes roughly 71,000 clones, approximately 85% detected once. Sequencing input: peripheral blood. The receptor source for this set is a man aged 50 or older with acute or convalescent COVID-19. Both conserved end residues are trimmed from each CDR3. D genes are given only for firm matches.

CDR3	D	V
ASSLEGQGTYEQY	TRBD1	TRBV7-9
ASSRGGQGEETQY	TRBD2	TRBV5-1
ASSRQGYEQY	TRBD1	TRBV7-8
ASSPAGTSGTGELF	TRBD2	TRBV11-3
ASSFGTTGANEQF	TRBD1	TRBV27
SVAWRGGEETQY	TRBD2	TRBV29-1
ASSLMSGGDSETQY	TRBD2	TRBV11-2
ASSSSSGGPETQY	TRBD2	TRBV7-3
ASSQSLAGEYEQY	TRBD2	TRBV4-2
ATGDRDISYNEQF	TRBD1	TRBV10-3
ASSETPDNSGGYT	NA	TRBV6-1
SAYPGILGSEAF	NA	TRBV29-1
ASSRHKATNEKLF	NA	TRBV6-5
ASSGPAGGRNQPQH	TRBD1	TRBV6-6
ATSDSGSRSYNEQF	NA	TRBV24-1
ASSLPPQGSSDNFQETQY	NA	TRBV28
AISDRDRTYEQY	NA	TRBV10-3
AIRLQGAGANVLT	NA	TRBV10-3
ASRLGGEYNEQF	TRBD2	TRBV6-5
ASSQGSGANVLT	NA	TRBV5-5
ASSLQGFGYT	NA	TRBV5-1
ASSLRSGQGYGYT	TRBD1	TRBV7-8
ASSHTRLQSTDTQY	NA	TRBV7-9
ASSPSRDQTQY	NA	TRBV18
ASSEGRSPAGGQTQY	TRBD2	TRBV25-1
ASRRQTGNTIY	NA	TRBV28
ASSQWAASYGYT	NA	TRBV4-1
ASSTSLRPYNEQF	NA	TRBV28
ASTFQGLYGYT	NA	TRBV5-4
ASSPWTGDNEQF	TRBD1	TRBV14
ASSLELAGAAEQF	TRBD2	TRBV7-2
ASSRDRIYNEQF	TRBD1	TRBV9
SVAPPDENTEAF	NA	TRBV29-1
ASSLATGGQGYGYT	TRBD1	TRBV5-1
ATSLTGTSGEQF	NA	TRBV24-1
ASSLPPQGWNTEAF	NA	TRBV13
ASSLSGGAPDTQY	TRBD2	TRBV5-4
ASSPEGGRGTEAF	NA	TRBV3-1/TRBV3-2
ASSPTANTEAF	NA	TRBV19
ASSLGDRDTDTQY	TRBD1	TRBV5-1
ASSLVRGYNEQF	NA	TRBV28
ASSLGTGGVYGYT	TRBD1	TRBV5-5
ASSRPGDPVGN	NA	TRBV3-1/TRBV3-2
ASSLGTGVKNSPLH	TRBD1	TRBV7-2
AISVEPPGNEQY	NA	TRBV10-3
ASSPGTGVFDEKLF	TRBD1	TRBV7-9
ASSSGRGEGEQY	TRBD2	TRBV5-4
ASSLNRLENQPQH	NA	TRBV7-8
ASRLLTEQF	NA	TRBV5-5
AATGGYGYT	TRBD1	TRBV6-5
AWSVSGGYGYT	NA	TRBV30
ASSLVAGASTQY	NA	TRBV11-3
ASSQGGFGAGGEFIETQY	TRBD1	TRBV4-1